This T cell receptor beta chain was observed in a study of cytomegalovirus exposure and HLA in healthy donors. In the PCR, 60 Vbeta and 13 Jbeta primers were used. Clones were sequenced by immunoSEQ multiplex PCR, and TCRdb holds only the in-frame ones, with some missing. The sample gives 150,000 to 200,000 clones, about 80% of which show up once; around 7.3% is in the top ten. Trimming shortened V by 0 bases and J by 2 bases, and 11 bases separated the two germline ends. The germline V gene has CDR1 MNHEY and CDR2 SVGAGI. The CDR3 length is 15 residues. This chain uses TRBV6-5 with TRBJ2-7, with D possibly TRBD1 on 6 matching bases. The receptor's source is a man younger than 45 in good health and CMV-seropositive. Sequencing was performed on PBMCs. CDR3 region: CASSYSARGAYEQYF. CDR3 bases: TGTGCCAGCAGTTACTCGGCCAGGGGAGCCTACGAGCAGTACTTC.